Shown below are 6 T cell receptor beta chains from a single sample sequenced in a study of beta chain features in type 1 diabetes. Overall study results and limits: Among all four CD4+ subsets, Type 1 diabetes patients had TCRB CDR3s that were moderately but significantly shorter.

No antigen has been assigned to these receptors. Of the isolated RNA, all was reverse transcribed, and so the sequenced material was expressed TCRB transcripts. The method was immunoSEQ multiplex PCR; TCRdb's version includes in-frame clones alone and lacks a portion of them. The data hold about 340,000 clones, with roughly a tenth observed a single time. The sample taken for sequencing was central memory CD4+ T cells from blood. These receptors originate from a man aged 25 to 45 with type 1 diabetes.

This clone was found a few times. V usage is TRBV6-5 and J usage is TRBJ1-6; possible D gene TRBD1, 5 bases. The CDR3 length is 16 residues. V lost 0 bases to trimming and J lost 4 bases, with 10 bases between them. From germline, CDR1 is MNHEY and CDR2 SVGAGI. The CDR3 here is CASSYSKTAYNSPLHF. The CDR3 DNA follows: TGTGCCAGCAGTTACTCGAAGACAGCATATAATTCACCCCTCCACTTT.

In its sample, this clone was seen a few times. The V call is TRBV11-2, the J call TRBJ2-3; D gene ambiguous. The CDR3 spans 12 residues. Per germline, CDR1 SGHAT and CDR2 FQNNGV. The V end lost 1 base, the J end lost 6 bases, and 5 bases lay between the germline ends. CDR3 nucleotide sequence: TGTGCCAGCAGCTTAGCTCGGGATACGCAGTATTTT. Its protein product is CASSLARDTQYF.

This clone was seen ten or more times. The rearrangement joins TRBV2 to TRBJ2-1; D is possibly TRBD1 or TRBD2 (5 bases each). The CDR3 is made up of 12 amino acids. Germline CDR1 is SNHLY and CDR2 is FYNNEI. The V end lost 7 bases, the J end lost 8 bases, and 12 bases lay between the germline ends. DNA of the CDR3: TGTGCCAGCACCGAAAGGGGAGATGAGCAGTTCTTC. Translating it yields CASTERGDEQFF. The complete variable domain, with remaining parts taken from reference TRBV2 and TRBJ2-1, reads EPEVTQTPSHQVTQMGQEVILRCVPISNHLYFYWYRQILGQKVEFLVSFYNNEISEKSEIFDDQFSVERPDGSNFTLKIRSTKLEDSAMYFCASTERGDEQFFGPGTRLTVL.

V usage is TRBV4-3 and J usage is TRBJ1-2; TRBD1 aligns across 11 bases. With V trimmed by 3 bases and J by 6 bases, 3 bases remained unmatched. The CDR3 covers 14 residues. Germline V gene lookup returns CDR1 LGHNA and CDR2 YSLEER. The CDR3 region is CASSQDRGLDGYTF. The CDR3 DNA sequence: TGCGCCAGCAGCCAGGACAGGGGGCTAGATGGCTACACCTTC.

This clone occurred many times. The chain has TRBV21-1 and TRBJ2-5; TRBD2, the table's D call, was not compared with the DNA. TRBV21-1 is a documented pseudogene. CDR3 length: 15 residues. The CDR3 reads CASSPTLATEETQYF. In nucleotides, the CDR3 is TGTGCCAGCAGCCCAACACTAGCGACGGAAGAGACCCAGTACTTC.

The chain recombines TRBV28 with TRBJ1-5; 7 nucleotides line up with TRBD1. This CDR3 has 13 amino acids. CDR1 and CDR2 from the germline V gene are MDHEN and SYDVKM. The ends lost 6 bases at V and 5 bases at J; junction bases unmatched: 4. The CDR3 DNA follows: TGTGCCAGCAGGGGCCAGGGGGATCAGCCCCAGCATTTT. The encoded protein is CASRGQGDQPQHF.